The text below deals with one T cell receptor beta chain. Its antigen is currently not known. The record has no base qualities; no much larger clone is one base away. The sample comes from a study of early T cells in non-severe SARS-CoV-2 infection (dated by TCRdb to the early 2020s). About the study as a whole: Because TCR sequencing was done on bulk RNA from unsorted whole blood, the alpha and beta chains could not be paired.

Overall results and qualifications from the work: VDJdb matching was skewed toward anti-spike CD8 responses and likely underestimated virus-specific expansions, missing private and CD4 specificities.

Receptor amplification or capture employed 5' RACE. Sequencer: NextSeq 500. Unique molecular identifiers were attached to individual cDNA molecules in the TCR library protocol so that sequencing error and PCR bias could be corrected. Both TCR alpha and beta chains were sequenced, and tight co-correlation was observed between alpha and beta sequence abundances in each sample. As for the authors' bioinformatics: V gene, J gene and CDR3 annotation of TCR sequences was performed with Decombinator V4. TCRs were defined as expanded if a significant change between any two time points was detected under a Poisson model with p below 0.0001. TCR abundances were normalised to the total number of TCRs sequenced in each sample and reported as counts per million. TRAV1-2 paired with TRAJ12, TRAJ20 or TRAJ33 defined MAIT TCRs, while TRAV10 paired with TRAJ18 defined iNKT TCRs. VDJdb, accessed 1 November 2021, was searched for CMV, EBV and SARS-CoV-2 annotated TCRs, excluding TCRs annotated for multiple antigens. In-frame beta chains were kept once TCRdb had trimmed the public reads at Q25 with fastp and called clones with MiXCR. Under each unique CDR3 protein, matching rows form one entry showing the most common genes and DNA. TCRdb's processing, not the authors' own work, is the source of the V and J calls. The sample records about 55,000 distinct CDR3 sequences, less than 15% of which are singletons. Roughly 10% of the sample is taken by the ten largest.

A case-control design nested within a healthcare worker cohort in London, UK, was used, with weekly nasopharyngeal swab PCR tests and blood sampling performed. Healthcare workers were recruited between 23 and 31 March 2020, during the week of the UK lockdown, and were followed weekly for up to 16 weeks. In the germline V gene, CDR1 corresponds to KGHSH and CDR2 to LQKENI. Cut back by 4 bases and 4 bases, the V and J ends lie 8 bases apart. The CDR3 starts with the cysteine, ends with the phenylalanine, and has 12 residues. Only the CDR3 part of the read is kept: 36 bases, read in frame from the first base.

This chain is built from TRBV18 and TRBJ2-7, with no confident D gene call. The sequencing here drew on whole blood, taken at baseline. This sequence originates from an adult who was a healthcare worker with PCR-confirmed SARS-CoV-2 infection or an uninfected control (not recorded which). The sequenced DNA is TGTGCCAGCTCACATGAGAAGTACGAGCAGTACTTC. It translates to CASSHEKYEQYF.